What follows are 14 T cell receptor beta chains derived from one specimen sequenced in a study of shared T cell receptors in the human thymus. The table came from immunoSEQ multiplex PCR; TCRdb's copy has only in-frame clones and leaves some out. The repertoire holds roughly 410,000 clones, with around 95% as singletons. Sample: thymocytes. These receptors all come from a human donor.

The V gene is TRBV6-1, the J gene TRBJ1-2, with TRBD1 matching 8 bases. The germline V gene has CDR1 MNHNS and CDR2 SASEGT. The CDR3 runs to 15 residues. After removal of 8 bases from V and 8 bases from J, the junction contained 16 bases not matched to a gene. In nucleotides, the CDR3 is TGTGCCAGCGGCTACCGCAGGGGGCGGGCGGAAGGCTACACCTTC. This sequence encodes CASGYRRGRAEGYTF.

The chain has TRBV29-1 and TRBJ1-2; D is unclear. This CDR3 region has 16 residues. V was clipped by 0 bases and J by 0 bases, with 14 bases between them. Looked up from germline, CDR1 is SQVTM and CDR2 is ANQGSEA. CDR3 bases: TGCAGCGTTGAAGAGCTTCATTCTCCAACTAACTATGGCTACACCTTC. Protein product: CSVEELHSPTNYGYTF.

V usage is TRBV18 and J usage is TRBJ1-5; perhaps TRBD1 as D (6 bases). Trimming left V 3 bases short and J 3 bases short, with 12 bases between. Germline V CDR1 and CDR2: KGHSH, LQKENI. The CDR3 is 15 amino acids. The CDR3 nucleotides are TGTGCCAGCTCACCCTCACAGGGAGCCAATCAGCCCCAGCATTTT. This gives the protein CASSPSQGANQPQHF.

The chain couples TRBV28 to TRBJ2-7, with 8 positions matching TRBD2. This CDR3 is built from 14 residues. J gave up 3 bases and V 6 bases, and 7 bases lay outside the gene matches. The germline gives CDR1 MDHEN, CDR2 SYDVKM. In DNA form, the CDR3 reads TGTGCCAGCAGAACGAGCGGGAGCAGCTACGAGCAGTACTTC. It yields the protein CASRTSGSSYEQYF.

The rearrangement joins TRBV5-4 to TRBJ2-3; no reliable D call. Germline V gives CDR1 SGHNT, CDR2 YYREEE (reference sequence). The CDR3 is 18 residues long. With 5 bases removed from V and 2 bases from J, the gap between germline ends came to 24 bases. In DNA, the CDR3 is TGTGCCAGCAGAGCTTGTATTTGGTCGTGTCACCACACAGATACGCAGTATTTT. Amino acid sequence: CASRACIWSCHHTDTQYF.

The chain employs TRBV5-1 and TRBJ1-4; D not certain. V shed 1 base and J shed 8 bases, with 3 bases lying between them. The germline V gene encodes CDR1 SGHRS and CDR2 YFSETQ. This CDR3 contains 11 residues. CDR3 sequence reads: CASSLNEKLFF. CDR3 nucleotide sequence: TGCGCCAGCAGCTTGAACGAAAAACTGTTTTTT.

This chain uses TRBV5-1 with TRBJ2-1; 10 nucleotides agree with TRBD2. V shed 4 bases, J shed 5 bases, and the junction held 12 bases outside the gene matches. This CDR3 region has 17 residues. Germline-derived CDR1 and CDR2 are SGHRS and YFSETQ. The CDR3 loop is CASSLGPAGGVHNEQFF. CDR3 in DNA: TGCGCCAGCAGCCTCGGGCCAGCGGGAGGGGTGCACAATGAGCAGTTCTTC.

The chain is built from TRBV18 and TRBJ2-6; D unclear. The CDR3 runs to 15 residues. The ends were cut back, 0 bases at V and 3 bases at J, with 6 bases in the middle. CDR1 is KGHSH, CDR2 LQKENI, per germline. The CDR3 DNA is TGTGCCAGCTCACCACCCCCTATTGGGGCCAACGTCCTGACTTTC. Translating gives CASSPPPIGANVLTF.

The chain is built from TRBV7-2 and TRBJ2-2; 12 bases are a match to TRBD1. Germline-derived CDR1 and CDR2 are SGHTA and FQGNSA. CDR3 length equals 18 residues. V dropped 1 base and J dropped 6; count of bases not matched to a gene: 9. CDR3 DNA: TGTGCCAGCAGCTTAGATAGTCCCGGGACAGGGGGCTCCGGGGAGCTGTTTTTT. It translates to CASSLDSPGTGGSGELFF.

The genes are TRBV11-2 and TRBJ2-6; D not resolved. Germline assignment: CDR1 SGHAT and CDR2 FQNNGV. The ends were cut back, 3 bases at V and 0 bases at J, with 15 bases in the middle. This CDR3 comprises 18 residues. Here the CDR3 DNA reads TGTGCCAGCAGCTTGGGGTTAGCCCACAGCTCTGGGGCCAACGTCCTGACTTTC. Its translation: CASSLGLAHSSGANVLTF.

V gene TRBV5-1 combines with J gene TRBJ2-1; D unresolved. Germline assignment: CDR1 SGHRS and CDR2 YFSETQ. The CDR3 is made up of 19 amino acids. V gave up 7 bases and J gave up 0 bases, with 26 bases separating them. CDR3 nucleotides: TGCGCCAGCCACACCCTCCCCCCTTTGAAGCTTAACTCCTACAATGAGCAGTTCTTC. This codes for CASHTLPPLKLNSYNEQFF.

The rearrangement joins TRBV6-6 to TRBJ1-4; TRBD1 matches 7 bases. CDR1 is MNHNY and CDR2 is SVGAGI in the germline V gene (reference sequence). The CDR3 has 14 residues. J lost 6 bases, V lost 5 bases, and 6 bases had no gene match. The CDR3 protein is CASSLQGMDEKLFF. The CDR3 nucleotides are TGTGCCAGCAGTCTACAGGGGATGGATGAAAAACTGTTTTTT.

This chain connects TRBV27 to TRBJ2-7; D is unresolved. Trimming removed 0 bases at V and 10 bases at J, with 25 bases between. Germline values: CDR1 MNHEY, CDR2 SMNVEV (reference sequence). This CDR3 has 17 residues. Written as DNA, the CDR3 is TGTGCCAGCAGTTTATCGATCCAGGCCCCATTCGTCGCCCTCCAGTACTTC. Translated, it gives CASSLSIQAPFVALQYF.

The gene calls are TRBV4-2 and TRBJ2-1; 7 bases are shared with TRBD2. J was trimmed by 7 bases and V by 1 base; bases with no gene match: 10. Germline CDR1 reads LGHNA; CDR2 reads YNFKEQ. The length of the CDR3 is 16 residues. CDR3 amino acids: CASSQVDPVGGNEQFF. The CDR3 nucleotides read TGTGCCAGCAGCCAAGTAGATCCGGTGGGAGGGAATGAGCAGTTCTTC.